This T cell receptor (beta chain) stems from a study of T cell repertoires in ileal Crohn's disease. TCRdb's copy holds only in-frame clones and misses some; the assay was immunoSEQ multiplex PCR. The table includes 2,500 or so clones, approximately 90% detected once. V gave up 5 bases and J gave up 4 bases, with 21 bases separating them. The V gene's germline CDR1 is SGHAT and CDR2 FQDESV (reference sequence). The CDR3 contains 17 residues. Input material: ileal tissue. The chain links TRBV11-1 to TRBJ2-1; possibly TRBD2 for D (5 bases). The source of this sequence is an adult with Crohn's disease. CDR3 sequence reads: CASSPKNRRPGYNEQFF. Here the CDR3 DNA reads TGTGCCAGCAGCCCCAAGAACCGCCGCCCGGGGTACAATGAGCAGTTCTTC.